A selection of T cell receptor beta chains follows, all from one sample in a study of blood T cell repertoires in COVID-19. Libraries were prepared by immunoSEQ multiplex PCR; TCRdb keeps only in-frame clonotypes and omits some of them. Altogether 90,000 to 120,000 clones are present, roughly 80% being singletons, with the ten largest covering approximately 3.6%. Specimen: peripheral blood. The receptors come from an elderly woman with active or convalescent COVID-19. The CDR3 runs from the conserved cysteine through the conserved F or W. A D gene is named only where the DNA matches it firmly. Expanded clones are given a class, and other clones once, few, many or no size at all.

v_gene,d_gene,j_gene,abundance,CDR3nt,CDR3aa
TRBV6-2/TRBV6-3,.,TRBJ2-1,.,TGTGCCAGCAGTTACTCTTATATCGGCTACAATGAGCAGTTCTTC,CASSYSYIGYNEQFF
TRBV6-6,.,TRBJ1-5,.,TGTGCCAGCACCATGCAGGGAGGCCATCAGCCCCAGCATTTT,CASTMQGGHQPQHF
TRBV19,TRBD1,TRBJ1-5,.,TGTGCCAGTACAAGACAGGGAGGCAATCAGCCCCAGCATTTT,CASTRQGGNQPQHF
TRBV3-1/TRBV3-2,.,TRBJ1-2,few,TGTGCCAGCAGCCAATTAGCAGGGGATGGCTACACCTTC,CASSQLAGDGYTF
TRBV5-4,TRBD2,TRBJ2-1,once,TGTGCCAGCAGCTTGGCCCCACTAGCGGGAGGGCTTAATGAGCAGTTCTTC,CASSLAPLAGGLNEQFF
TRBV6-2/TRBV6-3,TRBD1,TRBJ1-1,once,TGTGCCAGCAGCCGGACAGGGCAGAACACTGAAGCTTTCTTT,CASSRTGQNTEAFF
TRBV6-6,.,TRBJ1-1,.,TGTGCCAGCAGGAACAGGAACACTGAAGCTTTCTTT,CASRNRNTEAFF
TRBV5-6,TRBD2,TRBJ2-2,.,TGTGCCAGCAGCTTGGTTAGGCTAGCGGGCTACACCGGGGAGCTGTTTTTT,CASSLVRLAGYTGELFF
TRBV5-6,TRBD1,TRBJ1-5,.,TGTGCCAGCAGCTTGGGACAGGGTGCCAATCAGCCCCAGCATTTT,CASSLGQGANQPQHF
TRBV6-6,TRBD1,TRBJ1-5,.,TGTGCCAGCAGACAGGGACAGGTCAATCAGCCCCAGCATTTT,CASRQGQVNQPQHF
TRBV9,.,TRBJ1-4,.,TGTGCCAGCAGCGTAGGCCAGGGTGGAAACGAAAAACTGTTTTTT,CASSVGQGGNEKLFF
TRBV7-8,TRBD1,TRBJ1-4,once,TGTGCCAGCAGCCTCAGGACAGGGGTTGGGGCAACTAATGAAAAACTGTTTTTT,CASSLRTGVGATNEKLFF
TRBV5-4,.,TRBJ1-3,.,TGTGCCAGCAGCTTGGGCGGGGGGCCGGCCATATATTTT,CASSLGGGPAIYF
TRBV12-3/TRBV12-4,TRBD1,TRBJ2-1,.,TGTGCCAGCAGTTATACAGGGGGAAATGAGCAGTTCTTC,CASSYTGGNEQFF
TRBV28,TRBD1,TRBJ2-5,once,TGTGCCAGCAGTTCCGGACAGGGAAATTGGGAGACCCAGTACTTC,CASSSGQGNWETQYF
TRBV6-6,TRBD1,TRBJ1-2,.,TGTGCCAGCAGTGGCCGGGACAGGGATGGCTATGGCTACACCTTC,CASSGRDRDGYGYTF
TRBV2,.,TRBJ2-1,.,TGTGCCAGCAGGCAGGTCAGGTTAAGGCAGTTCTTC,CASRQVRLRQFF
TRBV20-1,TRBD1,TRBJ1-5,.,TGCAGTGCTAGTACAGGGGATCAGCCCCAGCATTTT,CSASTGDQPQHF
TRBV5-6,.,TRBJ2-1,.,TGTGCCAGCAGCCAGGGGCTCTACAATGAGCAGTTCTTC,CASSQGLYNEQFF
TRBV10-3,TRBD1,TRBJ1-1,.,TGTGCCATCAGGCCAGGGGGCGCGGGGACTGAAGCTTTCTTT,CAIRPGGAGTEAFF
TRBV5-4,TRBD2,TRBJ2-1,large,TGTGCCAGCAGCTTATCGGGACTAGCGTACAATGAGCAGTTCTTC,CASSLSGLAYNEQFF
TRBV5-5,TRBD1,TRBJ2-7,.,TGTGCCAGCAGCTTAGAGGGACAGGCTGCCTACGAGCAGTACTTC,CASSLEGQAAYEQYF
TRBV14,TRBD2,TRBJ2-5,.,TGTGCCAGCAGCCAAGATCGGGGACTAGCGGGAGAAGAGACCCAGTACTTC,CASSQDRGLAGEETQYF
TRBV4-2,TRBD1,TRBJ1-5,.,TGTGCCAGCAGCCAAGATGGGACAGGGGGTGGAGGACAGCCCCAGCATTTT,CASSQDGTGGGGQPQHF
TRBV6-6,.,TRBJ2-2,.,TGTGCCAGCAGTTATCATGGGGCGGCCGGGGAGCTGTTTTTT,CASSYHGAAGELFF
TRBV11-1,.,TRBJ1-1,once,TGTGCCAGCACCGGTTTGGGCGCACTGTTCTTT,CASTGLGALFF
TRBV10-2,TRBD2,TRBJ2-7,.,TGCGCCAGCAGTGATCGTTCGAGCGGGGCCTACGAGCAGTACTTC,CASSDRSSGAYEQYF
TRBV4-2,TRBD1,TRBJ2-5,.,TGTGCCAGCAGCCAAGATGTCAGGGGGCAGGAGACCCAGTACTTC,CASSQDVRGQETQYF
TRBV15,.,TRBJ1-5,.,TGTGCCACCAGCACCACAGATGCTTATAGCAATCAGCCCCAGCATTTT,CATSTTDAYSNQPQHF
TRBV5-4,TRBD1,TRBJ1-2,.,TGTGCCAGCAGCGGGGGACAGGGAGGCGGCGGAAGCTATGGCTACACCTTC,CASSGGQGGGGSYGYTF
TRBV9,TRBD2,TRBJ2-5,.,TGTGCCAGCAGTTTTAGCGGGGGGGTGGAGACCCAGTACTTC,CASSFSGGVETQYF
TRBV28,TRBD2,TRBJ2-2,.,TGTGCCAGCACTAGCGGGGCGAACACCGGGGAGCTGTTTTTT,CASTSGANTGELFF
TRBV5-6,TRBD1,TRBJ1-4,.,TGTGCCAGCAGCGCACAGGGGGTTTCTTGGGAAAAACTGTTTTTT,CASSAQGVSWEKLFF
TRBV9,TRBD2,TRBJ2-1,.,TGTGCCAGCAGCGTAGTGTTTAGCGGGGGGGCCGCCTACAATGAGCAGTTCTTC,CASSVVFSGGAAYNEQFF
TRBV6-4,.,TRBJ1-1,.,TGTGCCAGCAGTGACTCGTCCAAGAACACTGAAGCTTTCTTT,CASSDSSKNTEAFF
TRBV5-6,TRBD1,TRBJ2-2,.,TGTGCCAGCAGCAGAATGTTGACAGGGGGCGCTTCCGGGGAGCTGTTTTTT,CASSRMLTGGASGELFF
TRBV5-1,TRBD1,TRBJ2-6,few,TGCGCCAGCAGCCCCCGTCCCGGGACAGCTACCTGGTCGGCCAACGTCCTGACTTTC,CASSPRPGTATWSANVLTF
TRBV9,.,TRBJ1-1,.,TGTGCCAGCAGCGTAGAAGCAGGAAAAGAATATATGAACACTGAAGCTTTCTTT,CASSVEAGKEYMNTEAFF
TRBV4-1,TRBD1,TRBJ2-7,.,TGCGCCAGCAGCCTTCTGGGGGACAGCTTCTACGAGCAGTACTTC,CASSLLGDSFYEQYF
TRBV7-9,.,TRBJ2-7,.,TGTGCCAGCAGCTTAGTCGAGTCTGGCTACGAGCAGTACTTC,CASSLVESGYEQYF
TRBV24-1,TRBD1,TRBJ1-2,.,TGTGCCACGTCCCAGGGGGCGTATGGCTACACCTTC,CATSQGAYGYTF
TRBV5-6,.,TRBJ1-1,.,TGTGCCAGCAGCTTCTCCACCGGGACACCCCCTGAAGCTTTCTTT,CASSFSTGTPPEAFF